These 3 T cell receptor beta chains came from one sample sequenced in a study of cytomegalovirus exposure and HLA in healthy donors. PCR involved 60 Vbeta and 13 Jbeta primers. TCRdb keeps only in-frame clones here, not all; method: immunoSEQ multiplex PCR. The repertoire holds about 190,000 clones, approximately 80% seen once, with just over 2% in the top ten. The sample taken for sequencing was PBMCs. All receptors derive from a woman aged 18-29 years in good health and CMV-seropositive.

The V call is TRBV13, the J call TRBJ1-2; 10 nucleotides agree with TRBD1. Germline V CDR1 and CDR2: PRHDT, FYEKMQ (reference sequence). The CDR3 contains 15 residues. Trimming cost V 4 bases and J 6 bases; bases outside gene matches: 8. CDR3 DNA: TGTGCCAGCAGCTCCGGGACAGGGGAAATTGATGGCTACACCTTC. It encodes CASSSGTGEIDGYTF.

This chain uses TRBV12-2 with TRBJ1-4. TRBV12-2 is labeled a pseudogene. This CDR3 region has 18 residues. Here the CDR3 reads CASRLGGQVEAVGEKLFF. DNA of the CDR3: TGTGCAAGTCGCTTAGGGGGTCAGGTAGAAGCGGTCGGAGAAAAACTGTTTTTT.

V is TRBV29-1 and J is TRBJ2-2, with TRBD2 matching 7 bases. The CDR3 runs to 11 residues. Germline CDR1 reads SQVTM; CDR2 reads ANQGSEA. J lost 7 bases, V lost 6 bases, and 2 bases had no gene match. The CDR3 region has the DNA TGCAGCGTGGGGGGGGGCGGGGAGCTGTTTTTT. Amino acid sequence: CSVGGGGELFF.